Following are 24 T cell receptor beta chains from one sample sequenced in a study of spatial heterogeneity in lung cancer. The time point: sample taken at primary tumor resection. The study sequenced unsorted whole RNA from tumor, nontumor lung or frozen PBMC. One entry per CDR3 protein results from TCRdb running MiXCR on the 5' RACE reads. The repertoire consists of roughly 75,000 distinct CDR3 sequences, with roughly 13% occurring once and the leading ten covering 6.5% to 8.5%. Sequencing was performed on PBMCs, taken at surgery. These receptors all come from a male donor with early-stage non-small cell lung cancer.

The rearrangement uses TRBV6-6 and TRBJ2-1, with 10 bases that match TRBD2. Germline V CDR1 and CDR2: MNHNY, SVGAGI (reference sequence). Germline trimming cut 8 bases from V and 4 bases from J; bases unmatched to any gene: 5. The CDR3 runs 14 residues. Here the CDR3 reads CASCRTSGYNEQFF. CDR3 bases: TGTGCCAGCTGTCGGACTAGCGGATACAATGAGCAGTTCTTC.

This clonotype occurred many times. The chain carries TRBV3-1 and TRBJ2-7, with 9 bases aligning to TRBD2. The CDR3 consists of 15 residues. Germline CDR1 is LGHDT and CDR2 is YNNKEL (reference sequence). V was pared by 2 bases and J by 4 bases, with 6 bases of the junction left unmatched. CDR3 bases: TGTGCCAGCAGCCAAACGCGGGAGGGCCATTACGAGCAGTACTTC. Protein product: CASSQTREGHYEQYF.

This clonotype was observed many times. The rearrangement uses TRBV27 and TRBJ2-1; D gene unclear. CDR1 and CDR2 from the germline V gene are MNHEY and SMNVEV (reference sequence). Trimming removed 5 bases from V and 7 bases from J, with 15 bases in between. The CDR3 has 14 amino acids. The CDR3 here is CASSTPSSGNEQFF. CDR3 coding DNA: TGTGCCAGCAGTACCCCGAGTTCCGGAAATGAGCAGTTCTTC.

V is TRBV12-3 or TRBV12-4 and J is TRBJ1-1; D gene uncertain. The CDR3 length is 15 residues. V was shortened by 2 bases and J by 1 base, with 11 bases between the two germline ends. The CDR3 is CASSLYFGRNTEAFF. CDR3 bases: TGTGCCAGCAGTTTATATTTTGGGAGGAACACTGAAGCTTTCTTT.

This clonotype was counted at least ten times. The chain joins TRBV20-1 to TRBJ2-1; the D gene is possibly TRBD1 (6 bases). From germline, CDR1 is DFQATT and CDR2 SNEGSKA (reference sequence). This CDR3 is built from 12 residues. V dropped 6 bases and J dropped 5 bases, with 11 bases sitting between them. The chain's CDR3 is CSASTGHNEQFF. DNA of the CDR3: TGCAGTGCCTCGACAGGCCACAATGAGCAGTTCTTC.

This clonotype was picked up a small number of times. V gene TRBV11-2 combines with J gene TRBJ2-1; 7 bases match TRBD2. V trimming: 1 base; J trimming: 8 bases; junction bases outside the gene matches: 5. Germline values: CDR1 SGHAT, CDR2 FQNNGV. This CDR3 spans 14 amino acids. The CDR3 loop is CASSLGLARDEQFF. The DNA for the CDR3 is TGTGCCAGCAGCTTAGGACTAGCCCGCGATGAGCAGTTCTTC.

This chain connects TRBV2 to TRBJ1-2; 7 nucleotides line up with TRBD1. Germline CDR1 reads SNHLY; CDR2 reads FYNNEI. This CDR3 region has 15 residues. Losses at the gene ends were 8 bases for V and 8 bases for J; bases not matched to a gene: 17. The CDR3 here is CASPRTGAPRGGYTF. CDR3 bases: TGTGCCAGCCCACGGACAGGAGCTCCGAGGGGGGGCTACACCTTC.

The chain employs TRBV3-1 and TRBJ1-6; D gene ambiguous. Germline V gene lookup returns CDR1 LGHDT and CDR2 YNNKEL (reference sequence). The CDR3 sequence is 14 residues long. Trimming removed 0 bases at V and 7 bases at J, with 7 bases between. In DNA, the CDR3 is TGTGCCAGCAGCCAAGAACATGGGAATTCACCCCTCCACTTT. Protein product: CASSQEHGNSPLHF.

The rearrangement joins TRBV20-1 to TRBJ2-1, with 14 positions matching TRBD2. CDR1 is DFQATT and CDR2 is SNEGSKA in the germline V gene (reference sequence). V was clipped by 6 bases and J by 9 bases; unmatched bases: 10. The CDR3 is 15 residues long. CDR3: CSANSRLAGGSEQFF. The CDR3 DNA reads TGCAGTGCCAATTCCCGACTAGCGGGAGGGAGTGAGCAGTTCTTC.

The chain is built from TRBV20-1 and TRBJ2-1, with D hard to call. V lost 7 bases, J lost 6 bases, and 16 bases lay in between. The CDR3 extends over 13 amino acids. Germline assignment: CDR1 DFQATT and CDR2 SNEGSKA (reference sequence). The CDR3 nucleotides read TGCAGTGTGGCACAGATTAGGACCAATGAGCAGTTCTTC. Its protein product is CSVAQIRTNEQFF.

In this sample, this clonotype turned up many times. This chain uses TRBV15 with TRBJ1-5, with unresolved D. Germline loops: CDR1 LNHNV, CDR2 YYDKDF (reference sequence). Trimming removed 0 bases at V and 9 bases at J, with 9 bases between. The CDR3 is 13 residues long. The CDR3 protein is CATSRDRAGPQHF. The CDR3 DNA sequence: TGTGCCACCAGCAGAGATCGGGCCGGGCCCCAGCATTTT.

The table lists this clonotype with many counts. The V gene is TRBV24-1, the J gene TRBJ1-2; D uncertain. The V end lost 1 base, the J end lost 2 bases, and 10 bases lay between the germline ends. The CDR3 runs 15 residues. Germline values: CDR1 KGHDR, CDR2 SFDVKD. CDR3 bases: TGTGCCACCAGTGATTTTCAAAGGGTGAACTATGGCTACACCTTC. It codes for CATSDFQRVNYGYTF.

Here the CDR3 reads CASSLFDGRFYGYTF. CDR3 in DNA: TGTGCCAGCAGTTTATTCGACGGACGGTTCTATGGCTACACCTTC. The rearrangement links TRBV27 to TRBJ1-2; D is ambiguous. Trimming removed 1 base from V and 4 bases from J, with 13 bases in between. The germline V gene encodes CDR1 MNHEY and CDR2 SMNVEV (reference sequence). The CDR3 consists of 15 residues.

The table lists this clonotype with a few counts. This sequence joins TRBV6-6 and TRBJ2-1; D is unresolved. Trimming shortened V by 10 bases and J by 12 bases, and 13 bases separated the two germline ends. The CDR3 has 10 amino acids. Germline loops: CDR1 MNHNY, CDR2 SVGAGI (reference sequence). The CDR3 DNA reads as TGTGCCACCGGAGAGGAGAGGCAGTTCTTC. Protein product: CATGEERQFF.

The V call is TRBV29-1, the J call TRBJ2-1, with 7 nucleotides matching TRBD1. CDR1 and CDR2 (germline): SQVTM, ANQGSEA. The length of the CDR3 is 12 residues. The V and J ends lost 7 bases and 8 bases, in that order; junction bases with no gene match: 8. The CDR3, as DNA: TGCAGCGCCCGAAGGACAGGAGATGAGCAGTTCTTC. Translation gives CSARRTGDEQFF.

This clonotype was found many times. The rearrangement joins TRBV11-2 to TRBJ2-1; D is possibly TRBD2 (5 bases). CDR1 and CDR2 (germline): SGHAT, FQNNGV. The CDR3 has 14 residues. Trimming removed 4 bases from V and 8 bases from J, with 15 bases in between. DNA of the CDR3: TGTGCCAGCAGCTCCGGACTGCCATTCGATGAGCAGTTCTTC. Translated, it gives CASSSGLPFDEQFF.

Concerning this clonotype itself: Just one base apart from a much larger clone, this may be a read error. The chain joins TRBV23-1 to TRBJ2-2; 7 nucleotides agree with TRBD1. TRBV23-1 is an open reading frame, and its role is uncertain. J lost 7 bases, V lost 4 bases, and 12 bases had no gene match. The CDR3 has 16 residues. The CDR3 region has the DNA TGCGCCAGCAGTCGACCCCAGGGGGTTGAGGGCGGGGAGCTGTTTTTT. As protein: CASSRPQGVEGGELFF.

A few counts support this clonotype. CDR3 sequence (DNA): TGTGCCAGCAGTTTGGAGCCAAACTATGGCTACACCTTC. Protein product: CASSLEPNYGYTF. This chain uses TRBV12-3 or TRBV12-4 with TRBJ1-2, with D unclear. This CDR3 contains 13 residues. The V and J ends lost 3 bases and 2 bases respectively, with 7 bases between them.

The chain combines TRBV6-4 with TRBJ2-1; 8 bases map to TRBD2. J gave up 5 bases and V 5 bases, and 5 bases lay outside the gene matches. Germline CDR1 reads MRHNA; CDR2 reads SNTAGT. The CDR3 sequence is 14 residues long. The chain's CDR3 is CASSLTSGNNEQFF. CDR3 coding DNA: TGTGCCAGCAGTCTCACTAGCGGAAACAATGAGCAGTTCTTC.

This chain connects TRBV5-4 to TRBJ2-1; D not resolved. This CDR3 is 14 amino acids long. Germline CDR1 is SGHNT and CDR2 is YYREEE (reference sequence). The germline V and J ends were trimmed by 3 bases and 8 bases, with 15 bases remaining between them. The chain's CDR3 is CASSSRLGTHEQFF. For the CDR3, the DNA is TGTGCCAGCAGCTCGAGGCTCGGAACTCATGAGCAGTTCTTC.

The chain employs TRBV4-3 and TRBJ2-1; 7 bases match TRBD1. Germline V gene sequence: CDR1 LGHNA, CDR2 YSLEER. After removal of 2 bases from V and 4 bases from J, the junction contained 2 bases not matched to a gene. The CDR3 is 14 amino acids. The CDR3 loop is CASSQLTGYNEQFF. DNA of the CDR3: TGCGCCAGCAGCCAACTGACAGGGTACAATGAGCAGTTCTTC.

The CDR3 spells CASSLSRATNEKLFF. The DNA for the CDR3 is TGTGCCAGCAGCTTAAGCCGGGCAACTAATGAAAAACTGTTTTTT. The gene calls are TRBV7-2 and TRBJ1-4; no reliable D call. The CDR3 covers 15 residues. Per germline, CDR1 SGHTA and CDR2 FQGNSA. The V end was cut by 2 bases, the J end by 0 bases, with 7 bases between.

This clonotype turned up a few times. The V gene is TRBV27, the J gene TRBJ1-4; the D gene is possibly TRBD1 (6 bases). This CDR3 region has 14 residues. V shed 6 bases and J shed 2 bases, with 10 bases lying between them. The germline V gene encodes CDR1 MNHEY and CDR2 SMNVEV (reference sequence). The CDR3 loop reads CASSFTGTNEKLFF. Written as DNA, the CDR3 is TGTGCCAGCAGCTTCACAGGGACTAATGAAAAACTGTTTTTT.

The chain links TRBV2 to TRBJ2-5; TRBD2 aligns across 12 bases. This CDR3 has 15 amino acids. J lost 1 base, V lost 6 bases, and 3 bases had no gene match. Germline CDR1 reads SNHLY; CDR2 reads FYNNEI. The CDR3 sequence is CASRRLAGAQETQYF. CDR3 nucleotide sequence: TGTGCCAGCAGGAGACTAGCGGGAGCCCAAGAGACCCAGTACTTC.